The subject of this entry is one T cell receptor beta chain. These data belong to a study of shared clonotypes between healthy human individuals. The CDR3 runs to 14 residues. The V and J ends lost 6 bases and 5 bases, in that order; junction bases with no gene match: 12. CDR1 SQVTM and CDR2 ANQGSEA come from the germline V gene. Using immunoSEQ multiplex PCR, the repertoire was profiled, and TCRdb retains in-frame clones only, with some absent. The sample carries approximately 120,000 clones, roughly two thirds recorded once. The source material was memory CD8+ T cells sorted from blood. The sample's subset: CD45RO+ cells pooled with CCR7-negative TemRA cells. The chain has TRBV29-1 and TRBJ1-1, with TRBD1 matching over 7 bases. The clonotype comes from a young woman in good health. The CDR3 sequence is CSVHGEGATTEAFF. DNA for the CDR3: TGCAGCGTACATGGGGAGGGGGCGACAACTGAAGCTTTCTTT.